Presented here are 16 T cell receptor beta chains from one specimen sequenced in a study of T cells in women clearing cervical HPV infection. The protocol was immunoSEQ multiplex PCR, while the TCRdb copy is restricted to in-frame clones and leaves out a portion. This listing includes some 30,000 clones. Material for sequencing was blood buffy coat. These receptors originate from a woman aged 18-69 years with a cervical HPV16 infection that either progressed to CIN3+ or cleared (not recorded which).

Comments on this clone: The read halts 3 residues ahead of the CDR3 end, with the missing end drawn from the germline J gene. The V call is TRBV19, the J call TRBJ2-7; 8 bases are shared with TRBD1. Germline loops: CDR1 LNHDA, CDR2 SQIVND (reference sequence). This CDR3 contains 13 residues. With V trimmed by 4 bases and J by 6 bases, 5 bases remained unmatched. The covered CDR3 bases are TGTGCCAGTAGTAGACAGGGGTGGGGCGAG. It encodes CASSRQGWGE. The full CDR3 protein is CASSRQGWGEQYF.

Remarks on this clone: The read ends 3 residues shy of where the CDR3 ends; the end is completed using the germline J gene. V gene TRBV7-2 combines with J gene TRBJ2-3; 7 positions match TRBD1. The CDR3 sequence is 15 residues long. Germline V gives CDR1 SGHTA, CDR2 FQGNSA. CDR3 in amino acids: CASSLYRGLGQPQYF. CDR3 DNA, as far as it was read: TGTGCCAGCAGCTTATATAGGGGGCTTGGTCAGCCG.

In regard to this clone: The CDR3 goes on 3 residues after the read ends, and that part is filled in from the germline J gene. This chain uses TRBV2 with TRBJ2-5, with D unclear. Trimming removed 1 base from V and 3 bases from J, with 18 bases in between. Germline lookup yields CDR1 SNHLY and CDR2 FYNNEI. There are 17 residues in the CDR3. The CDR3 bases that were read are TGTGCCAGCAGTGAAGATGGTATCAGGCCAAGGAAAGAGACC. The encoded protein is CASSEDGIRPRKET. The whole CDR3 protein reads CASSEDGIRPRKETQYF. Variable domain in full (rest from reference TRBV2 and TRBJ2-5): EPEVTQTPSHQVTQMGQEVILRCVPISNHLYFYWYRQILGQKVEFLVSFYNNEISEKSEIFDDQFSVERPDGSNFTLKIRSTKLEDSAMYFCASSEDGIRPRKETQYFGPGTRLLVL.

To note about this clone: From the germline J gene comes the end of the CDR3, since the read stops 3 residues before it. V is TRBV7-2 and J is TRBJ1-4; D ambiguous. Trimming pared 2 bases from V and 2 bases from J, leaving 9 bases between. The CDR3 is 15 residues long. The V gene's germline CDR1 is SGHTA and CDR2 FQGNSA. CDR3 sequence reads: CASSLSYGTNEKLFF. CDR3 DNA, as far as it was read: TGTGCCAGCAGCTTATCTTATGGCACTAATGAAAAA.

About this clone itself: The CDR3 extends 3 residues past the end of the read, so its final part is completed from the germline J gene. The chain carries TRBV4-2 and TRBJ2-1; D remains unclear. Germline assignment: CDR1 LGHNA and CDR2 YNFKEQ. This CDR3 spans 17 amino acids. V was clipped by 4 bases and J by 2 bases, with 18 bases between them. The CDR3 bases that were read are TGTGCCAGCAGCCCCCAAAGAGCACTACTCCCCTACAATGAG. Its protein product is CASSPQRALLPYNE. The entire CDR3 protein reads CASSPQRALLPYNEQFF.

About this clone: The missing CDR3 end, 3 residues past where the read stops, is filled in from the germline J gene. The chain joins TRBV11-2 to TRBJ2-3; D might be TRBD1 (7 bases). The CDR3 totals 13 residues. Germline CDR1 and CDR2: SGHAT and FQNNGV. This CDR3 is CASSLTGEETQYF. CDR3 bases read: TGTGCCAGCAGCTTAACAGGGGAGGAGACG.

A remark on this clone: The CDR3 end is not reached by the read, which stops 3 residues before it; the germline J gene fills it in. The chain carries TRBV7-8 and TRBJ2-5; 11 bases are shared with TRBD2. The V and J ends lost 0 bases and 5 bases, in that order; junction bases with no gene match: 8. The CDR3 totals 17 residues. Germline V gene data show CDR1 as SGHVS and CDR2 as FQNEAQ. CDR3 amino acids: CASSLAKTSGVRETQYF. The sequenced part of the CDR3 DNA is TGTGCCAGCAGCTTAGCGAAGACTAGCGGGGTCAGGGAGACC.

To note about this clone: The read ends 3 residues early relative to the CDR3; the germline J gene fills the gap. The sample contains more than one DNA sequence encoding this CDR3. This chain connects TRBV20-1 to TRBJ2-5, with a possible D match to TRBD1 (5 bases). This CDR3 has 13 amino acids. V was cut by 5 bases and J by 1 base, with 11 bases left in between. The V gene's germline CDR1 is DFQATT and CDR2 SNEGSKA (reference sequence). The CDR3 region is CSARRDFQETQYF. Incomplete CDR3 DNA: TGCAGTGCTCGCAGGGATTTCCAAGAGACC.

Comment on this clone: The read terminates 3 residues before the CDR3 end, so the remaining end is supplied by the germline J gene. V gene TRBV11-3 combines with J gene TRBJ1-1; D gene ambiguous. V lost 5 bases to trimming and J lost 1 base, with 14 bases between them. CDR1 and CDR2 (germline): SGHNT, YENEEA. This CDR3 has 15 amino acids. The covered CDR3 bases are TGTGCCAGCAGCGCTCACACAGCACCGAACACTGAA. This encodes CASSAHTAPNTE. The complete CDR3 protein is CASSAHTAPNTEAFF.

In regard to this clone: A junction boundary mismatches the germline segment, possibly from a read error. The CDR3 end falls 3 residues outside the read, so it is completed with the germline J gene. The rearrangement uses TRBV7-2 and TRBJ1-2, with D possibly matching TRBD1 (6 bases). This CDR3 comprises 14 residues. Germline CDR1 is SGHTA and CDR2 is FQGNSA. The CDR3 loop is CASNTVGQLYGYTF. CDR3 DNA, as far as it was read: TGTGCCAGCAACACCGTCGGACAGTTATATGGT.

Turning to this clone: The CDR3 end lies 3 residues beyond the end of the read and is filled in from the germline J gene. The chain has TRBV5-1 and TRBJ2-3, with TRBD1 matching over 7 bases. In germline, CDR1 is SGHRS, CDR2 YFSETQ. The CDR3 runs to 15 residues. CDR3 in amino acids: CASSSLRQGRGTQYF. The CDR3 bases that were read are TGCGCCAGCAGCTCCCTCCGACAGGGCCGAGGGACG.

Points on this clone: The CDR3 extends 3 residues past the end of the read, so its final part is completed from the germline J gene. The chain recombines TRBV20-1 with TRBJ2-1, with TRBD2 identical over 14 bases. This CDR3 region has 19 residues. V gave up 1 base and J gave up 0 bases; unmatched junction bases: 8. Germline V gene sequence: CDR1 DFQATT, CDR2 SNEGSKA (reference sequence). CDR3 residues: CSARGPPTSGGGSYNEQFF. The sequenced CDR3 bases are TGCAGTGCTAGAGGTCCCCCGACTAGCGGGGGGGGCTCCTACAATGAG.

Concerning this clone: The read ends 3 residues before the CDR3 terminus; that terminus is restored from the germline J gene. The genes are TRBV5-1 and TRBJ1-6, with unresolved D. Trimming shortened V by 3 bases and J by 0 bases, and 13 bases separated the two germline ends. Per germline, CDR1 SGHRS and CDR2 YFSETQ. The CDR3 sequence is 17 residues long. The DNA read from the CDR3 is TGCGCCAGCAGCTACGGGGATGCGGGCTCCTATAATTCACCC. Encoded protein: CASSYGDAGSYNSP. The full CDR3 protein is CASSYGDAGSYNSPLHF.

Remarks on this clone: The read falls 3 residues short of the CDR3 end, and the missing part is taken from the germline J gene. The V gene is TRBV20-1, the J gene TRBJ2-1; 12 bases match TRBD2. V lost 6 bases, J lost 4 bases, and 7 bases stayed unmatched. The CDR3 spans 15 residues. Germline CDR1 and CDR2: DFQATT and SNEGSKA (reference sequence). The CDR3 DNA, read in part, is TGCAGTGCCAGAAAAGGGACTAGCGGGTACAATGAG. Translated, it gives CSARKGTSGYNE. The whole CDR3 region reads CSARKGTSGYNEQFF.

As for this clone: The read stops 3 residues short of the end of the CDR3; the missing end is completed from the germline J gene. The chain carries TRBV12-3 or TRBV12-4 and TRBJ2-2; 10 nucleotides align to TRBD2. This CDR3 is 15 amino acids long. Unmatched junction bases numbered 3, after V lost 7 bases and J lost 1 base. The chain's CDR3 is CASKTSGLNTGELFF. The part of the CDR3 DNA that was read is TGTGCCAGCAAGACTAGCGGGTTGAACACCGGGGAG.

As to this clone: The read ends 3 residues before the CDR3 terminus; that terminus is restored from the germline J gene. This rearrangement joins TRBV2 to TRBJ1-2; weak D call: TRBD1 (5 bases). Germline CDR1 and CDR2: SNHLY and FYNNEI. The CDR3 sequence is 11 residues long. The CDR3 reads CASSRGEGYTF. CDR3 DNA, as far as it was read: TGTGCCAGCAGCCGGGGGGAGGGC.